A single T cell receptor (beta chain) is shown here with its context. The antigen remains undetermined. The germline V gene encodes CDR1 MDHEN and CDR2 SYDVKM. The trim removed 7 bases at V and 5 bases at J, leaving 12 bases unmatched. CDR3 length: 15 amino acids. Reverse transcription of all isolated RNA meant that expressed TCRB transcripts were sequenced. Only in-frame clones appear in the TCRdb table, and some are missing; sequencing was by immunoSEQ multiplex PCR. Of 160,000 or so clones in the sample, about 10% were seen once. These data originate in a study of beta chain features in type 1 diabetes. Study-wide points: Moderate but significant shortening of TCRB CDR3s was recorded in all four CD4+ subsets from Type 1 diabetes patients.

The sample was central memory CD4+ T cells from blood. V usage is TRBV28 and J usage is TRBJ2-7; 9 bases map to TRBD1. This TCR was recovered from a woman in her twenties or thirties with type 1 diabetes. As DNA, the CDR3 is TGTGCCAGCAATACCCCGGGACAGGGTGCTCACGAGCAGTACTTC. Translating gives CASNTPGQGAHEQYF.